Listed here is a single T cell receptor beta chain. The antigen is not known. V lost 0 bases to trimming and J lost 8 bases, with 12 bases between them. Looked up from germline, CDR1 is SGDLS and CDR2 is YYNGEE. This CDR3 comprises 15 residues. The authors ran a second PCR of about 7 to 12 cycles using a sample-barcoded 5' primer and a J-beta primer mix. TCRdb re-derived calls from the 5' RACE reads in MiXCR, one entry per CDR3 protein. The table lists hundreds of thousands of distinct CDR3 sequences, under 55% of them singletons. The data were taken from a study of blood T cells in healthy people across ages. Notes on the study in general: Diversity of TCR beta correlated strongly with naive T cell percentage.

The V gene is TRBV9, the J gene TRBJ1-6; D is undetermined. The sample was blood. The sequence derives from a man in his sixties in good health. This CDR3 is CASSVAARADSPLHF. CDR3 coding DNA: TGTGCCAGCAGCGTAGCGGCACGGGCGGATTCACCCCTCCACTTT.